The present TCR beta chain was sequenced within a study of identical twins. From the 5' RACE reads, TCRdb called clonotypes with MiXCR, one entry per CDR3 protein. This sample has about 260,000 distinct CDR3 sequences, with 5.5% to 7% found just once. V lost 1 base to trimming and J lost 1 base; unmatched junction nucleotides: 3. Per the germline V gene, CDR1 is SGHNT and CDR2 is YENEEA. This CDR3 contains 15 residues. This clonotype was counted ten times or more. The same data also went into a second study, on yellow fever vaccine responses in identical twins.

The sample comprised memory (CD45RO+) T cells sorted from blood. The sequence was collected from a woman between 18 and 29 years old in good health. The J gene is TRBJ2-5, the V gene TRBV11-3; 7 bases agree with TRBD1. CDR3 bases: TGTGCCAGCAGCTTAGGGGCAGGGGGCCAAGAGACCCAGTACTTC. This sequence encodes CASSLGAGGQETQYF.